This T cell receptor (beta chain) was sequenced during a study of cytotoxic CD8 clonotypes in ibrutinib-treated CLL. This clone is a singleton in its sample. Its antigen remains unidentified. Trimming at V came to 4 bases and at J to 4 bases, leaving 3 bases not matched to a gene. The germline gives CDR1 SGHAT, CDR2 FQNNGV. The CDR3 contains 15 residues. Study results and limitations: Sample timing was unmatched between remission and later-progressing patients; lymph nodes unstudied. Clonality at baseline surpassed age-matched healthy donors and tracked circulating CD8+ T-cell counts. Clonality rose at ibrutinib response and fell back toward baseline at progression.

Profiling relied on immunoSEQ multiplex PCR, and the TCRdb table lists in-frame clones only, not all of them. Here the sample spans 150,000 to 200,000 clones, 70% to 90% being singletons. This TCR was sampled from a human donor with chronic lymphocytic leukemia. Here the sequenced sample was PBMCs, taken at disease progression, from a patient treated with ibrutinib. The rearrangement uses TRBV11-2 and TRBJ2-2; TRBD2 matches at 10 bases. CDR3 DNA: TGTGCCAGCAGCTCGCTAGCGGGGGCCACCGGGGAGCTGTTTTTT. This translates into CASSSLAGATGELFF.